Listed here are 25 T cell receptor beta chains from one sample, sequenced in a study of shared clonotypes between healthy human individuals. Profiled with immunoSEQ multiplex PCR; TCRdb holds only in-frame clones, not every one. The sample records over a million clones, around 95% being singletons. The sequenced sample was naive CD4+ T cells sorted from blood. Subset given: CD45RA+ positively selected. These receptor sequences come from a man aged 25 to 45 in good health.

This chain links TRBV2 with TRBJ2-4; D is ambiguous. V lost 8 bases and J lost 8, with 16 bases in between. The CDR3 is 13 residues long. Germline CDR1 is SNHLY and CDR2 is FYNNEI. CDR3 loop: CASAVRGEDIQYF. In DNA form, the CDR3 reads TGTGCCAGCGCGGTACGAGGCGAGGACATTCAGTACTTC.

The chain has TRBV5-4 and TRBJ2-1, with D maybe TRBD1 (5 bases). The CDR3 is made up of 14 amino acids. Deletions cut 2 bases from V and 1 base from J, with 7 bases between. Germline CDR1 SGHNT, CDR2 YYREEE (reference sequence). The CDR3 protein is CASSFRQSYNEQFF. CDR3 nucleotide sequence: TGTGCCAGCAGCTTCCGACAGTCCTACAATGAGCAGTTCTTC.

V and J are TRBV5-1 and TRBJ2-7, with D possibly being TRBD1 or TRBD2 (5 bases each). CDR1 and CDR2 (germline): SGHRS, YFSETQ. V lost 6 bases and J lost 0, with 13 bases in between. This CDR3 is built from 14 residues. The chain's CDR3 is CASKRDGTSYEQYF. The CDR3 nucleotides are TGCGCCAGCAAACGGGACGGGACCTCCTACGAGCAGTACTTC.

The genes are TRBV7-9 and TRBJ2-3; 10 nucleotides align to TRBD2. J lost 3 bases, V lost 3 bases, and 9 bases had no gene match. In germline, CDR1 is SEHNR, CDR2 FQNEAQ (reference sequence). This CDR3 contains 17 residues. In nucleotides, the CDR3 is TGTGCCAGCAGCTTTACTAGCGGGGATAAATATACAGATACGCAGTATTTT. Translation gives CASSFTSGDKYTDTQYF.

The chain couples TRBV29-1 to TRBJ1-2; a possible D gene is TRBD1 (6 bases). The CDR3 extends over 15 amino acids. V was cut by 4 bases and J by 4 bases, with 19 bases left in between. Germline-derived CDR1 and CDR2 are SQVTM and ANQGSEA. CDR3 amino acids: CSVGEPGGGAYGYTF. The CDR3 DNA sequence: TGCAGCGTTGGGGAACCTGGCGGGGGGGCCTATGGCTACACCTTC.

The chain recombines TRBV11-3 with TRBJ2-7; D is unclear. CDR3 length: 14 amino acids. Trimming took off 5 bases at V and 0 bases at J, with 11 bases between the two ends. CDR1 is SGHNT, CDR2 YENEEA, per germline. The CDR3 DNA is TGTGCCAGCAGCCTCGGACCTAGCTCCTACGAGCAGTACTTC. It codes for CASSLGPSSYEQYF. Variable domain in full (rest from reference TRBV11-3 and TRBJ2-7): EAGVVQSPRYKIIEKKQPVAFWCNPISGHNTLYWYLQNLGQGPELLIRYENEEAVDDSQLPKDRFSAERLKGVDSTLKIQPAELGDSAVYLCASSLGPSSYEQYFGPGTRLTVT.

The CDR3 reads CASSPNPGASGNTIYF. The CDR3 DNA follows: TGTGCCAGCTCACCAAACCCGGGTGCGTCTGGAAACACCATATATTTT. V is TRBV18 and J is TRBJ1-3; no clear D gene. The CDR3 is 16 amino acids. Germline CDR1 is KGHSH and CDR2 is LQKENI. Trimming cost V 2 bases and J 1 base, with 12 bases left between them. The full variable domain, rest sourced from reference TRBV18 and TRBJ1-3, is NAGVMQNPRHLVRRRGQEARLRCSPMKGHSHVYWYRQLPEEGLKFMVYLQKENIIDESGMPKERFSAEFPKEGPSILRIQQVVRGDSAAYFCASSPNPGASGNTIYFGEGSWLTVV.

This clone appeared a single time. The chain has TRBV7-2 and TRBJ2-3, with TRBD2 identical over 14 bases. Per germline, CDR1 SGHTA and CDR2 FQGNSA. This CDR3 region has 16 residues. V lost 5 bases to trimming and J lost 4 bases; unmatched junction nucleotides: 5. CDR3 sequence reads: CASSVGTSGSADTQYF. As DNA, the CDR3 is TGTGCCAGCAGCGTCGGGACTAGCGGGAGCGCAGATACGCAGTATTTT.

This clone was detected once. The chain links TRBV5-1 to TRBJ2-2, with 8 bases fitting TRBD1. The J segment lost 1 base and the V segment lost 4 bases, leaving 6 bases of the junction unmatched. CDR1 and CDR2 from the germline V gene are SGHRS and YFSETQ. The CDR3 runs 16 residues. The CDR3 DNA follows: TGCGCCAGCAGCCTCCTGGGGACAGGGAACACCGGGGAGCTGTTTTTT. Amino acid sequence: CASSLLGTGNTGELFF.

A word on this clone: Other DNA sequences in this specimen translate into the identical CDR3. The chain has TRBV6-1 and TRBJ2-6; D gene ambiguous. The CDR3 is 12 amino acids. Germline V gene lookup returns CDR1 MNHNS and CDR2 SASEGT. Trimming shortened V by 5 bases and J by 2 bases, and 1 base separated the two germline ends. The CDR3 coding sequence is TGTGCCAGCAGTCCTGGGGCCAACGTCCTGACTTTC. Protein product: CASSPGANVLTF.

This rearrangement joins TRBV25-1 to TRBJ1-3, with D tentatively TRBD1 (6 bases). Germline V gene sequence: CDR1 MGHDK, CDR2 SYGVNS. Trimming removed 3 bases from V and 4 bases from J, with 10 bases in between. The CDR3 length is 14 residues. CDR3 residues: CASSDAGAGNTIYF. CDR3 bases: TGTGCCAGCAGTGACGCGGGGGCCGGAAACACCATATATTTT.

This clone appeared a single time. V gene TRBV19 combines with J gene TRBJ2-7; TRBD2 aligns across 11 bases. CDR1 is LNHDA, CDR2 SQIVND, per germline (reference sequence). CDR3 length: 16 residues. Trimming removed 4 bases from V and 0 bases from J; junction bases left unmatched: 5. The CDR3 is CASSRGLAGDSYEQYF. The CDR3 DNA follows: TGTGCCAGTAGTAGAGGACTAGCGGGCGACTCCTACGAGCAGTACTTC.

Worth noting for this clone: Other DNA sequences in the same sample also yield this CDR3. The rearrangement joins TRBV7-9 to TRBJ2-1, with TRBD1 as a possible D gene (5 bases). The CDR3 is made up of 15 amino acids. V gave up 0 bases and J gave up 0 bases, with 6 bases separating them. CDR1 is SEHNR and CDR2 is FQNEAQ in the germline V gene (reference sequence). CDR3 nucleotides: TGTGCCAGCAGCTTAGCAGGGGCCTCCTACAATGAGCAGTTCTTC. Translated: CASSLAGASYNEQFF.

This chain links TRBV4-2 with TRBJ1-1; TRBD1 agrees at 7 bases. The length of the CDR3 is 17 residues. Losses at the gene ends were 4 bases for V and 6 bases for J; bases not matched to a gene: 17. In germline, CDR1 is LGHNA, CDR2 YNFKEQ. The CDR3 reads CASSPAGTEGSYAEAFF. DNA for the CDR3: TGTGCCAGCAGCCCCGCCGGGACAGAAGGGTCATACGCTGAAGCTTTCTTT.

About this clone: Other DNA variants within this sample encode the same CDR3. The chain recombines TRBV28 with TRBJ1-5; D uncertain. Trimming stripped 6 bases from V and 1 base from J, with 4 bases between. This CDR3 is built from 12 residues. CDR1 and CDR2 from the germline V gene are MDHEN and SYDVKM. The CDR3 DNA reads as TGTGCCAGCAGGGACAGCAATCAGCCCCAGCATTTT. Encoded protein: CASRDSNQPQHF.

The V gene is TRBV21-1, the J gene TRBJ2-7. TRBV21-1 constitutes a pseudogene. The CDR3 totals 14 residues. CDR3: CASSKIGQIYEQYF. CDR3 sequence (DNA): TGTGCCAGCAGCAAAATCGGGCAGATCTACGAGCAGTACTTC.

This clone occurred once. This sequence joins TRBV10-3 and TRBJ2-1; D gene ambiguous. CDR3 length: 12 amino acids. The V end was cut by 2 bases, the J end by 10 bases, with 9 bases between. The germline gives CDR1 ENHRY, CDR2 SYGVKD. The CDR3 DNA reads TGTGCCATCAGTGAGCTAGGCTCCGAGCAGTTCTTC. Encoded protein: CAISELGSEQFF.

In regard to this clone: Other DNA sequences in this specimen translate into the identical CDR3. The chain combines TRBV7-9 with TRBJ2-5, with D unclear. Germline V gene sequence: CDR1 SEHNR, CDR2 FQNEAQ (reference sequence). CDR3 length equals 11 residues. With 2 bases removed from V and 5 bases from J, the gap between germline ends came to 3 bases. CDR3 sequence (DNA): TGTGCCAGCAGCTTAACGGAGACCCAGTACTTC. It specifies CASSLTETQYF.

In DNA form, the CDR3 reads TGCGCCAGCAGCTTGGATGGACAGGACTTTCAGCCCCAGCATTTT. It is translated as CASSLDGQDFQPQHF. The chain carries TRBV5-1 and TRBJ1-5, with 7 bases fitting TRBD1. Trimming at V came to 0 bases and at J to 6 bases, leaving 6 bases not matched to a gene. The CDR3 is made up of 15 amino acids. From germline, CDR1 is SGHRS and CDR2 YFSETQ.

The chain carries TRBV7-9 and TRBJ2-1; TRBD2 matches 11 bases. Unmatched junction bases numbered 11, after V lost 5 bases and J lost 5 bases. Per germline, CDR1 SEHNR and CDR2 FQNEAQ (reference sequence). The CDR3 length is 17 residues. The CDR3 loop is CASSPRRGLADHNEQFF. CDR3 DNA: TGTGCCAGCAGCCCGCGAAGGGGACTAGCGGACCACAATGAGCAGTTCTTC. Full variable domain (rest looked up from reference TRBV7-9 and TRBJ2-1): DTGVSQNPRHKITKRGQNVTFRCDPISEHNRLYWYRQTLGQGPEFLTYFQNEAQLEKSRLLSDRFSAERPKGSFSTLEIQRTEQGDSAMYLCASSPRRGLADHNEQFFGPGTRLTVL.

This clone was counted a single time. DNA for the CDR3: TGCGCCAGCGCAGAACCTGGGACTAGCGTAAATGAGCAGTTCTTC. The encoded protein is CASAEPGTSVNEQFF. This chain links TRBV5-1 with TRBJ2-1, with 10 bases fitting TRBD2. Germline V gene lookup returns CDR1 SGHRS and CDR2 YFSETQ. The ends lost 7 bases at V and 7 bases at J; junction bases unmatched: 11. CDR3 size: 15 residues.

The CDR3 bases are TGTGCCAGCAGCTTAGGAGCGGGGTGGGACCAAGAGACCCAGTACTTC. It codes for CASSLGAGWDQETQYF. This sequence joins TRBV7-9 and TRBJ2-5, with TRBD2 identical over 7 bases. Germline lookup yields CDR1 SEHNR and CDR2 FQNEAQ (reference sequence). The CDR3 is made up of 16 amino acids. V gave up 1 base and J gave up 0 bases; unmatched junction bases: 5.

V usage is TRBV6-1 and J usage is TRBJ2-1, with 7 bases fitting TRBD1. The junction had 16 bases not matched to a gene; V was cut back by 2 bases and J by 3 bases. This CDR3 has 19 residues. Per germline, CDR1 MNHNS and CDR2 SASEGT. As DNA, the CDR3 is TGTGCCAGCAGTGAAACCGTTGGGACAGCAACGGGGTACTACAATGAGCAGTTCTTC. Translated: CASSETVGTATGYYNEQFF.

The chain recombines TRBV5-6 with TRBJ2-5; 8 nucleotides match TRBD2. The V and J ends lost 4 bases and 3 bases, in that order; junction bases with no gene match: 8. CDR1 and CDR2 (germline): SGHDT, YYEEEE. CDR3 length equals 15 residues. The CDR3 spells CASSRGLGGKETQYF. CDR3 nucleotides: TGTGCCAGCAGCCGGGGACTAGGGGGAAAAGAGACCCAGTACTTC.

V gene TRBV10-1 combines with J gene TRBJ1-2; a weak D match, TRBD1 (5 bases). The CDR3 has 13 amino acids. Deletions cut 2 bases from V and 4 bases from J, with 8 bases between. The germline V gene has CDR1 WNHNN and CDR2 SYGVQD (reference sequence). CDR3 sequence: CASSEQGGYGYTF. Written as DNA, the CDR3 is TGCGCCAGCAGTGAGCAGGGAGGCTATGGCTACACCTTC.